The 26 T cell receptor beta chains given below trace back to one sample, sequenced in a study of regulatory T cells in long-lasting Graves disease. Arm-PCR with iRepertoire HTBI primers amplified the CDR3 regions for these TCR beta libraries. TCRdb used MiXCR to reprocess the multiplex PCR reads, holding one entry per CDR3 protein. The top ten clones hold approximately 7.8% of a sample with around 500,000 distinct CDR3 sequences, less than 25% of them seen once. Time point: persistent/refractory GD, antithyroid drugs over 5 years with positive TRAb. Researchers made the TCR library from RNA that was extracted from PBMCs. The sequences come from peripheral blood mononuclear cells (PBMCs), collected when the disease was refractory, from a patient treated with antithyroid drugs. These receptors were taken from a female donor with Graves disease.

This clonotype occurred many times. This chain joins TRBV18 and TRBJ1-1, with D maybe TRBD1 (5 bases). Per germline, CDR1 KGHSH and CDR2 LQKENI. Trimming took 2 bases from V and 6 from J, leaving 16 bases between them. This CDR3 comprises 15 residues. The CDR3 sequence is CASSPGGYKYSEAFF. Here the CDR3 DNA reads TGTGCCAGCTCACCAGGGGGGTATAAATATTCTGAAGCTTTCTTT. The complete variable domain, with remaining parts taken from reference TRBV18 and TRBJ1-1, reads NAGVMQNPRHLVRRRGQEARLRCSPMKGHSHVYWYRQLPEEGLKFMVYLQKENIIDESGMPKERFSAEFPKEGPSILRIQQVVRGDSAAYFCASSPGGYKYSEAFFGQGTRLTVV.

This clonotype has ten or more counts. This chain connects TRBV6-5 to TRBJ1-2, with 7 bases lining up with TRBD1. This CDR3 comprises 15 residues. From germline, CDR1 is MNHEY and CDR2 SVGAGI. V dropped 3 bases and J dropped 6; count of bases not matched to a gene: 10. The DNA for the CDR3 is TGTGCCAGCAGTTATTATAACAGGGGCTCTGATGGCTACACCTTC. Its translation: CASSYYNRGSDGYTF.

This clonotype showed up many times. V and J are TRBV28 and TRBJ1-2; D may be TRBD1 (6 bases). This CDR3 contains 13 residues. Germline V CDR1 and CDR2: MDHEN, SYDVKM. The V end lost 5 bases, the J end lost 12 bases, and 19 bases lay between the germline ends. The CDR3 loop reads CASSPEGGGGDTF. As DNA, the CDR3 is TGTGCCAGCAGTCCTGAGGGGGGCGGAGGGGACACCTTC.

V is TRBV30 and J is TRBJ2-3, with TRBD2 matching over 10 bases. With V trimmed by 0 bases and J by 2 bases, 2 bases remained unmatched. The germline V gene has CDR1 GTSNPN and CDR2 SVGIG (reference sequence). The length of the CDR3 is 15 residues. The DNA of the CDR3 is TGTGCCTGGAGTGTAGCGGGAGGGATCACAGATACGCAGTATTTT. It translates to CAWSVAGGITDTQYF.

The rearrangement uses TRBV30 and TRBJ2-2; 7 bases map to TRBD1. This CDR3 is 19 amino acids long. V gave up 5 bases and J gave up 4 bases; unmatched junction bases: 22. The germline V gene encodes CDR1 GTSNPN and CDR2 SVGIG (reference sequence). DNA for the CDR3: TGTGCCTGGGAACCAGGGCGCCTGACAGGGAAGACGGCCACCGGGGAGCTGTTTTTT. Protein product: CAWEPGRLTGKTATGELFF.

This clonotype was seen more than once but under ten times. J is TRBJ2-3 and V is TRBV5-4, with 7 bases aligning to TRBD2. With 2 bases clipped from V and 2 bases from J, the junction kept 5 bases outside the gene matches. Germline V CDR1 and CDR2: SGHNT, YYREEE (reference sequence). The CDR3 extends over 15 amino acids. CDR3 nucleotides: TGTGCCAGCAGCTTCGGGGGAGGGGACACAGATACGCAGTATTTT. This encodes CASSFGGGDTDTQYF.

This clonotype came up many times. The CDR3 here is CASSRSRTSGTTDTQYF. DNA for the CDR3: TGTGCCAGCAGCCGATCACGCACTAGCGGGACCACAGATACGCAGTATTTT. This chain uses TRBV7-2 with TRBJ2-3; 10 bases agree with TRBD2. The length of the CDR3 is 17 residues. Germline values: CDR1 SGHTA, CDR2 FQGNSA. The V gene end was trimmed by 5 bases and the J gene end by 2 bases; junction bases not matched to a gene: 10.

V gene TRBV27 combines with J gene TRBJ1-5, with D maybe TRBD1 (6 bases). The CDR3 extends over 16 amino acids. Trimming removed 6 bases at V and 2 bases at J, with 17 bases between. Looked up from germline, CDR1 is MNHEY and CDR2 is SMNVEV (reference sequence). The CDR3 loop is CASSLFGGPGNQPQHF. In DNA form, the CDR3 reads TGTGCCAGCAGCCTCTTCGGGGGGCCGGGCAATCAGCCCCAGCATTTT.

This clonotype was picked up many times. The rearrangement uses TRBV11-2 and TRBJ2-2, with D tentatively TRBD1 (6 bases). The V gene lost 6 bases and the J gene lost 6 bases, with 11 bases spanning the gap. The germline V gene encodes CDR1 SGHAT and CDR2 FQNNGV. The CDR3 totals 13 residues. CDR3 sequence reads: CASRLQGPGELFF. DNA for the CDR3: TGTGCCAGCAGGCTCCAGGGGCCCGGGGAGCTGTTTTTT.

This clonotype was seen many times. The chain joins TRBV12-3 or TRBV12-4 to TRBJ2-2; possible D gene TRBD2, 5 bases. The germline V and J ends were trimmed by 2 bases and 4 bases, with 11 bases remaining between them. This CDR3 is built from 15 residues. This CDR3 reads CASSLNGLATGELFF. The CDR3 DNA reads TGTGCCAGCAGTTTAAACGGCCTAGCCACCGGGGAGCTGTTTTTT.

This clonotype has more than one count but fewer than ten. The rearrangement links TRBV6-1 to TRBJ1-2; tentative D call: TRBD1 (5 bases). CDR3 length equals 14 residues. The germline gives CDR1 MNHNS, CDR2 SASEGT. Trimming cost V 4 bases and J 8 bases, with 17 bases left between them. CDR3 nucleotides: TGTGCCAGCAGTGCTAGTTTCAGGGCGGACGGCTACACCTTC. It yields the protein CASSASFRADGYTF.

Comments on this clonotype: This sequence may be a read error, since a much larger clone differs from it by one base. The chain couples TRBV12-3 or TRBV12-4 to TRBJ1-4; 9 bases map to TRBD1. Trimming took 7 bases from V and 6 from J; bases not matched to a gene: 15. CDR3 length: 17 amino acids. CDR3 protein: CASIAFKPGQGHEKLFF. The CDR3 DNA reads TGTGCCAGCATAGCATTTAAACCGGGACAGGGTCATGAAAAACTGTTTTTT.

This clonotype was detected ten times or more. CDR3 nucleotide sequence: TGTGCCAGCAGAGGACCGGGACAGGGGACAGAGACCCAGTACTTC. The encoded protein is CASRGPGQGTETQYF. The chain employs TRBV2 and TRBJ2-5, with 10 bases lining up with TRBD1. Germline loops: CDR1 SNHLY, CDR2 FYNNEI. This CDR3 is built from 15 residues. The junction had 8 bases not matched to a gene; V was cut back by 6 bases and J by 4 bases.

CDR3 nucleotide sequence: TGCGCCAGCAGCTTGGTGGGACAGGGTACTGAAGCTTTCTTT. Residues: CASSLVGQGTEAFF. The chain employs TRBV5-1 and TRBJ1-1; 9 bases are shared with TRBD1. V lost 0 bases to trimming and J lost 5 bases; unmatched junction nucleotides: 2. The CDR3 totals 14 residues. Germline V CDR1 and CDR2: SGHRS, YFSETQ. The full variable domain, with the rest looked up from reference TRBV5-1 and TRBJ1-1, is KAGVTQTPRYLIKTRGQQVTLSCSPISGHRSVSWYQQTPGQGLQFLFEYFSETQRNKGNFPGRFSGRQFSNSRSEMNVSTLELGDSALYLCASSLVGQGTEAFFGQGTRLTVV.

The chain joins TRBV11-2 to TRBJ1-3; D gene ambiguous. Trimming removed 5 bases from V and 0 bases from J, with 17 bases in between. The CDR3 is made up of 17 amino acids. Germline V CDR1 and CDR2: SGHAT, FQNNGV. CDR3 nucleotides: TGTGCCAGCAGCCCCAGTCCGGATATGGGCTCTGGAAACACCATATATTTT. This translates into CASSPSPDMGSGNTIYF.

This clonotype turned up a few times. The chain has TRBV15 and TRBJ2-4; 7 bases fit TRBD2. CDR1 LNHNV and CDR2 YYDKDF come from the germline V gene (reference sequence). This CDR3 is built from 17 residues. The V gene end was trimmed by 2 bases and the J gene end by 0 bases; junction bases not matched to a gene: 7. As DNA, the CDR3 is TGTGCCACCAGCAGACCTGCTAGCGGCTTAGCCAAAAACATTCAGTACTTC. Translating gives CATSRPASGLAKNIQYF.

The CDR3 bases are TGTGCCAGCAGCTTAACTGCTTCGGGATTCGGCGAGCAGTACTTC. Protein product: CASSLTASGFGEQYF. This chain joins TRBV7-9 and TRBJ2-7; tentatively, D is TRBD2 (5 bases). The V gene lost 2 bases and the J gene lost 6 bases, with 17 bases spanning the gap. The CDR3 extends over 15 amino acids. CDR1 and CDR2 (germline): SEHNR, FQNEAQ (reference sequence).

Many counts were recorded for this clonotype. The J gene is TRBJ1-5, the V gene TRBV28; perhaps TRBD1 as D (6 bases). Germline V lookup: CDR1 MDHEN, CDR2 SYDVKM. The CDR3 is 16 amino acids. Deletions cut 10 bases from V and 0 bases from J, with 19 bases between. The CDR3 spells CATYSYGTTSNQPQHF. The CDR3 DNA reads TGTGCCACCTACTCCTACGGGACAACTAGCAATCAGCCCCAGCATTTT.

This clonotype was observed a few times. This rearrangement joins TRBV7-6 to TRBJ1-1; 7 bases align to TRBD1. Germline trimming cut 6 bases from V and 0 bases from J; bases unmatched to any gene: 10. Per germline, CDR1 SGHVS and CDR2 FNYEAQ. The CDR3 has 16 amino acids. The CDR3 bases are TGTGCCAGCAGACCTACGACAGGGTGGATGAACACTGAAGCTTTCTTT. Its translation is CASRPTTGWMNTEAFF.

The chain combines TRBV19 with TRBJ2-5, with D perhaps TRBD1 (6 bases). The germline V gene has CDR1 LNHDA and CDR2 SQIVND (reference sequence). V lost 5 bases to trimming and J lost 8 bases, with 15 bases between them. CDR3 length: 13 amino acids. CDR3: CASSQTGRSTQYF. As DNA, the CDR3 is TGTGCCAGTAGTCAAACAGGGCGGAGTACCCAGTACTTC.

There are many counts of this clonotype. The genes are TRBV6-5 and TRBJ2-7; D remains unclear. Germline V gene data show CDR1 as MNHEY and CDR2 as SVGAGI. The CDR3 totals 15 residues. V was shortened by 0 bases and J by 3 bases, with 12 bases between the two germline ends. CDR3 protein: CASSYSDGSVYEQYF. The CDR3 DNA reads TGTGCCAGCAGTTACTCGGACGGAAGCGTCTACGAGCAGTACTTC.

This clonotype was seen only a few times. In DNA form, the CDR3 reads TGTGCCAGCAGACCTACTCGGACAGGGGGCGAAAAACTGTTTTTT. It is translated as CASRPTRTGGEKLFF. The chain is built from TRBV6-1 and TRBJ1-4; TRBD1 agrees at 11 bases. Germline CDR1 reads MNHNS; CDR2 reads SASEGT. The CDR3 is made up of 15 amino acids. V dropped 6 bases and J dropped 8; count of bases not matched to a gene: 8.

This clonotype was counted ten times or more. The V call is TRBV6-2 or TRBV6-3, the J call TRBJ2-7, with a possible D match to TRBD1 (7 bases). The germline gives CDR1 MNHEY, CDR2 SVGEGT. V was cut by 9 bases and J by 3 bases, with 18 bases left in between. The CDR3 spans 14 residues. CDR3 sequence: CARMRRGPFYEQYF. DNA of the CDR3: TGTGCCAGAATGAGGAGGGGGCCTTTCTACGAGCAGTACTTC.

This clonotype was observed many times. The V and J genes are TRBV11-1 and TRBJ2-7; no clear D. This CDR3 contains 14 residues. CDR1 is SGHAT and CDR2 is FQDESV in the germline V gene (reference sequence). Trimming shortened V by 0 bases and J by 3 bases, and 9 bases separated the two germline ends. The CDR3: CASSLAGLGYEQYF. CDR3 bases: TGTGCCAGCAGCTTAGCAGGGCTCGGCTACGAGCAGTACTTC.

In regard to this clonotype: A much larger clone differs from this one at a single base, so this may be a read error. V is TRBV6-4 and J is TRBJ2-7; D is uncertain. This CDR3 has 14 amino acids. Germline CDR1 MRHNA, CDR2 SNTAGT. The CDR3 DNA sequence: TGTGCCAGCTCAGAGCGCCGAAGCTCCTACGAGCAGAACTTC. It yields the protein CASSERRSSYEQNF.

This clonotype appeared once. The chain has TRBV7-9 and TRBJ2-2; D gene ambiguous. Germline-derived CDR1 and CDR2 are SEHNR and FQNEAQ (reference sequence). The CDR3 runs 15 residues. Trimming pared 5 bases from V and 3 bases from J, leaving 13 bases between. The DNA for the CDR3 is TGTGCCAGCAGCCCCCGAAGACTGGACACCGGGGAGCTGTTTTTT. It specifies CASSPRRLDTGELFF.